The T cell receptor (beta chain) under discussion was sequenced for a study of T-cell reconstitution after alpha-beta-depleted transplantation in children. This clonotype was observed at least ten times. As it was prepared, the TCRbeta library received unique molecular identifiers. TCRdb independently ran MiXCR on the PCR reads; one entry per CDR3 protein. Among 80,000 to 95,000 distinct CDR3 sequences listed, roughly 8.3% were seen once. The CDR3 is 13 amino acids. Germline loops: CDR1 SGHDN, CDR2 FVKESK. Trimming shortened V by 4 bases and J by 6 bases, and 10 bases separated the two germline ends. Here the sequenced sample was PBMCs from the stem cell graft donor, taken from the stem cell graft. This sequence originates from a human donor who donated a stem cell graft to a child with congenital amegakaryocytic thrombocytopenia. V is TRBV14 and J is TRBJ1-5; the D is unclear. CDR3 amino acids: CASSPTPGQPQHF. The CDR3 coding sequence is TGTGCCAGCAGCCCGACCCCCGGTCAGCCCCAGCATTTT.